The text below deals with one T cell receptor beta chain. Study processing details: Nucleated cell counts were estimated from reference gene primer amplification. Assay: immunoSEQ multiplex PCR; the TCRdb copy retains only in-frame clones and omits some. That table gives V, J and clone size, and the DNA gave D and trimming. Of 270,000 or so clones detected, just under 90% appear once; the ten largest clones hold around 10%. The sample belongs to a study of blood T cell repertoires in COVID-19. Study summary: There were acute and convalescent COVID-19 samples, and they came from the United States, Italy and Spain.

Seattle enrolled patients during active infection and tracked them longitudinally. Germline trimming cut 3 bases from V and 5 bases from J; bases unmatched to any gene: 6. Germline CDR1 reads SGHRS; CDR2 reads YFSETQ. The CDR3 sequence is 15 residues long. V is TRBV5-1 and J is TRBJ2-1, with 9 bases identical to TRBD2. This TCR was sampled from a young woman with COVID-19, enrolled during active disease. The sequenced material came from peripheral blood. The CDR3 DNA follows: TGCGCCAGCAGCTCACAAGGCGGGGGGGACAATGAGCAGTTCTTC. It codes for CASSSQGGGDNEQFF.